This T cell receptor beta chain emerged from a study of blood T cell repertoires in COVID-19. Whole-study context: COVID-19 samples, acute and convalescent, were from the United States, Italy and Spain. T cells, B-cell-depleted T cells, or PBMCs provided the cDNA or gDNA that served as material.

Germline CDR1 is SNHLY and CDR2 is FYNNEI. The CDR3 totals 13 residues. Trimming cost V 6 bases and J 4 bases, with 12 bases left between them. Assay used: immunoSEQ multiplex PCR; TCRdb lists only in-frame clones, some missing. Of some 400,000 clones listed, over 65% are singletons. The TCR originated in a human donor with acute or convalescent COVID-19. The donor label of this sample is uncertain. The chain links TRBV2 to TRBJ1-2; D perhaps matches TRBD1 (5 bases). The sequenced material came from peripheral blood. CDR3 sequence reads: CASRLGGPYGYTF. The CDR3 coding sequence is TGTGCCAGCAGACTCGGGGGACCCTATGGCTACACCTTC.